This T cell receptor (beta chain) was sequenced during a study of T cell responses to AZD1222 COVID-19 vaccine. Repertoires were generated with immunoSEQ multiplex PCR, while TCRdb's copy carries only in-frame clones and drops some. The profile shows about 120,000 clones, approximately 89% of them singletons. This clone was counted a few times. Its antigen is unknown. V was pared by 8 bases and J by 0 bases, with 4 bases of the junction left unmatched. Germline lookup yields CDR1 KGHSH and CDR2 LQKENI. This CDR3 spans 14 amino acids. Study-level points and caveats: It should be noted that donors were predominantly white British and more often female, and clonal diversity was possibly underestimated.

Timing groups of about 4 and about 12 weeks for second doses were pooled. Sample: peripheral blood, taken 28 days after the second AZD1222 dose. The V and J genes are TRBV18 and TRBJ1-3; the match to TRBD1 covers 7 bases. This clonotype was obtained from an adult who received the AZD1222 COVID-19 vaccine. In DNA form, the CDR3 reads TGTGCCAGCCACAGGGGTGGCTCTGGAAACACCATATATTTT. Translation gives CASHRGGSGNTIYF.